The TCR beta chain described here comes from a study of T cell responses to AZD1222 COVID-19 vaccine. Using immunoSEQ multiplex PCR, the repertoire was profiled, and TCRdb retains in-frame clones only, with some absent. This sample has 150,000 to 200,000 clones, with approximately 94% found just once. Only a few counts were recorded for this clone. With 6 bases removed from V and 3 bases from J, the gap between germline ends came to 6 bases. Germline V lookup: CDR1 MNHEY, CDR2 SVGEGT. CDR3 length equals 11 residues. The sequence was collected from an adult in good health. The sample in question was peripheral blood, obtained on day 0 of AZD1222 vaccination. The chain links TRBV6-2 or TRBV6-3 to TRBJ2-7; D is ambiguous. The CDR3: CASSDGYEQYF. In DNA form, the CDR3 reads TGTGCCAGCAGCGACGGCTACGAGCAGTACTTC.